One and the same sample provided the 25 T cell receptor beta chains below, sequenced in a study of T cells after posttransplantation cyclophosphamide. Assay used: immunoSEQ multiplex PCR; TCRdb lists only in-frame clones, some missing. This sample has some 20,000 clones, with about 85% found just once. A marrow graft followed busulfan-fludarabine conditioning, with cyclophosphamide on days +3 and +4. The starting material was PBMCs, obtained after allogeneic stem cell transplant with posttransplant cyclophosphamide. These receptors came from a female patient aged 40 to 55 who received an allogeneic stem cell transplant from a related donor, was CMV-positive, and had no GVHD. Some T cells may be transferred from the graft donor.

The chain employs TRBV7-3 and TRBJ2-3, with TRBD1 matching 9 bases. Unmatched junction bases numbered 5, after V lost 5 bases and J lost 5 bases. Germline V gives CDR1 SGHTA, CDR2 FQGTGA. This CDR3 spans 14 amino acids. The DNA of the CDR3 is TGTGCCAGCAGCGCTACAGGGGGCCAAGATACGCAGTATTTT. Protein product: CASSATGGQDTQYF.

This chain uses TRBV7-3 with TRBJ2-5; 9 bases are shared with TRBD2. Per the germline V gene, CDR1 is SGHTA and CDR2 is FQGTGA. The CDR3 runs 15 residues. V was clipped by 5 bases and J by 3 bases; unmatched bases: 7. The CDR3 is CASSAPGLAKETQYF. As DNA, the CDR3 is TGTGCCAGCAGCGCCCCGGGACTAGCCAAAGAGACCCAGTACTTC.

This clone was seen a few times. CDR3 loop: CAISGDRGPYEQYF. The CDR3 nucleotides read TGTGCCATCAGTGGGGACAGGGGGCCCTACGAGCAGTACTTC. The chain couples TRBV10-3 to TRBJ2-7, with TRBD1 matching over 12 bases. CDR1 and CDR2 from the germline V gene are ENHRY and SYGVKD. This CDR3 comprises 14 residues. Losses at the gene ends were 4 bases for V and 2 bases for J; bases not matched to a gene: 0.

The CDR3 reads CASSLGDTNTEAFF. CDR3 sequence (DNA): TGCGCCAGCAGCTTGGGTGACACGAACACTGAAGCTTTCTTT. The chain employs TRBV5-1 and TRBJ1-1; D uncertain. V lost 0 bases to trimming and J lost 1 base, with 7 bases between them. The germline V gene has CDR1 SGHRS and CDR2 YFSETQ. This CDR3 has 14 amino acids.

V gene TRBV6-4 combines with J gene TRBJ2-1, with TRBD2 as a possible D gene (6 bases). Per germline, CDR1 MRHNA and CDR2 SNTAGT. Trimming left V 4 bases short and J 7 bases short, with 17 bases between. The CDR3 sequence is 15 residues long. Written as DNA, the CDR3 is TGTGCCAGCAGTGTGGGGGGAGGCCCCTCGAATGAGCAGTTCTTC. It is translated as CASSVGGGPSNEQFF.

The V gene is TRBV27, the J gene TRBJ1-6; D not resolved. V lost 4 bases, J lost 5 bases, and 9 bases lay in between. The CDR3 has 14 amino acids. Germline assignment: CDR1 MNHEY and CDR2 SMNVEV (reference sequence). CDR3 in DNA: TGTGCCAGCAGTTCTGGGCAAAATAATTCACCCCTCCACTTT. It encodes CASSSGQNNSPLHF.

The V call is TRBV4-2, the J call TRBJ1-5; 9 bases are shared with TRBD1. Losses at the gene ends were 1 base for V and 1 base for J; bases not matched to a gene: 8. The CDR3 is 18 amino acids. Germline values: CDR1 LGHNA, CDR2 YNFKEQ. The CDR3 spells CASSQVFRTGESNQPQHF. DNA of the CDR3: TGTGCCAGCAGCCAAGTTTTCCGGACAGGGGAGAGCAATCAGCCCCAGCATTTT.

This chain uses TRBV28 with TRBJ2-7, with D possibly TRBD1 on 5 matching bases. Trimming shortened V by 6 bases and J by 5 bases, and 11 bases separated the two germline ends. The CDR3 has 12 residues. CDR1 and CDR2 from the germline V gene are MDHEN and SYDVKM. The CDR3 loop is CASSQGWNEQYF. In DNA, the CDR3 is TGTGCCAGCAGCCAGGGTTGGAACGAGCAGTACTTC.

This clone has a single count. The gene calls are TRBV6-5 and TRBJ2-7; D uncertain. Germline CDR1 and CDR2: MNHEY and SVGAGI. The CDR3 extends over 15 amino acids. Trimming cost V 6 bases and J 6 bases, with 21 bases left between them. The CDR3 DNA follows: TGTGCCAGCAGGCACACCACCGCAGCCAGGCCCGAGCAGTACTTC. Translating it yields CASRHTTAARPEQYF.

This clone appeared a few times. In DNA, the CDR3 is TGTGCCAGCAGCGGTGTAAGCGGGGAAAAACTGTTTTTT. Its protein is CASSGVSGEKLFF. The gene calls are TRBV7-2 and TRBJ1-4; no reliable D call. This CDR3 is built from 13 residues. Trimming cost V 5 bases and J 8 bases, with 12 bases left between them. Germline-derived CDR1 and CDR2 are SGHTA and FQGNSA.

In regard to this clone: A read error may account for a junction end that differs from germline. CDR3 coding DNA: TGTGCCAGCAGAGCGCGAAATTCTGATAATTCGCCCCTCCACTTT. Its protein product is CASRARNSDNSPLHF. The V gene is TRBV6-5, the J gene TRBJ1-6; D uncertain. This CDR3 spans 15 amino acids. Germline V gene sequence: CDR1 MNHEY, CDR2 SVGAGI.

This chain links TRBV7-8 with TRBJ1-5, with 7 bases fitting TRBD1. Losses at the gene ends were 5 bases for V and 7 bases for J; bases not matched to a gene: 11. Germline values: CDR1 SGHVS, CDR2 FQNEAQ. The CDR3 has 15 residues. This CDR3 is CASSPTGWDEQPQHF. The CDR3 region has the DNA TGTGCCAGCAGCCCGACAGGGTGGGATGAACAGCCCCAGCATTTT.

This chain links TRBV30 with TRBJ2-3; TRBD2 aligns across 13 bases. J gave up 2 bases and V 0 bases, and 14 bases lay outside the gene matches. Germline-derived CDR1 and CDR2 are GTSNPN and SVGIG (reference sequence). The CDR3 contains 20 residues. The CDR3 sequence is CAWSVRTSGRAKAVTDTQYF. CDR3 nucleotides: TGTGCCTGGAGTGTACGGACTAGCGGGAGAGCCAAGGCGGTCACAGATACGCAGTATTTT.

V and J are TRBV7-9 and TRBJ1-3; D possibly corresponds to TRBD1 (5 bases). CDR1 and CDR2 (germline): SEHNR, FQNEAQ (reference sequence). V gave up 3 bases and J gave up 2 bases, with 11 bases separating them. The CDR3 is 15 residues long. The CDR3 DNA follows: TGTGCCAGCAGCTTCGCGTCGGGGGCTGGAAACACCATATATTTT. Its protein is CASSFASGAGNTIYF.

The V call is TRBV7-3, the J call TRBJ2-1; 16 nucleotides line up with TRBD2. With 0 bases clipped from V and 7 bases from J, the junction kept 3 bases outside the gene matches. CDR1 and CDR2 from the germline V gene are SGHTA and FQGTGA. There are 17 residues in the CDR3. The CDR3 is CASSLTGTSGRGNEQFF. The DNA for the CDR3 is TGTGCCAGCAGCTTAACCGGGACTAGCGGGAGGGGTAATGAGCAGTTCTTC.

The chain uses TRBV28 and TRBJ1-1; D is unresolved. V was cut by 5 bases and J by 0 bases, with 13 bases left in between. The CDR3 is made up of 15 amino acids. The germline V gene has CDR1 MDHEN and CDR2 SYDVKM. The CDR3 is CASSVRRSMNTEAFF. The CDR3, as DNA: TGTGCCAGCAGTGTAAGGAGGAGCATGAACACTGAAGCTTTCTTT.

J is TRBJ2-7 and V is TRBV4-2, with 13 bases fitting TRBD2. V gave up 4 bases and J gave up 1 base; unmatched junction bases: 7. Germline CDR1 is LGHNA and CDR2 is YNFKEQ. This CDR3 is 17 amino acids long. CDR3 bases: TGTGCCAGCAGCCTTACTAGCGGGAGGGCCAGTTCCTACGAGCAGTACTTC. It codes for CASSLTSGRASSYEQYF.

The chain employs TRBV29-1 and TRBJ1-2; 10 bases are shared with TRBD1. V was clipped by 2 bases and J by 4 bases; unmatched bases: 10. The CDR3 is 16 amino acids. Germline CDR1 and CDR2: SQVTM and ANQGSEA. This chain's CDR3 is CSVERGQGPGAYGYTF. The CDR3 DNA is TGCAGCGTTGAAAGGGGACAGGGGCCGGGGGCCTATGGCTACACCTTC.

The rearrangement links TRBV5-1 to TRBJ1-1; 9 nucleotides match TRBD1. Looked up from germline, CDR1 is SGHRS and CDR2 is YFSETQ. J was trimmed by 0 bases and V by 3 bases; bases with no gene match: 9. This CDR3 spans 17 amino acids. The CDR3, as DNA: TGCGCCAGCAGCTCCTACAGGGGGCCGGGCATGAACACTGAAGCTTTCTTT. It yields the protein CASSSYRGPGMNTEAFF. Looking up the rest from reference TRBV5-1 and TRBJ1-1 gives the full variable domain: KAGVTQTPRYLIKTRGQQVTLSCSPISGHRSVSWYQQTPGQGLQFLFEYFSETQRNKGNFPGRFSGRQFSNSRSEMNVSTLELGDSALYLCASSSYRGPGMNTEAFFGQGTRLTVV.

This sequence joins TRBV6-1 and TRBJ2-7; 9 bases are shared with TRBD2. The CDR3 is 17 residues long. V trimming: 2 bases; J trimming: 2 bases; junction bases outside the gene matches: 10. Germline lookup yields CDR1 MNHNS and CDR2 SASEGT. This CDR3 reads CASSERTLAGRTYEQYF. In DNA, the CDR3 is TGTGCCAGCAGTGAACGGACACTAGCGGGCAGGACCTACGAGCAGTACTTC.

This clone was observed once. CDR3 amino acids: CASSLERSTDTQYF. In nucleotides, the CDR3 is TGCGCCAGCAGCTTGGAGAGAAGCACAGATACGCAGTATTTT. The chain links TRBV5-1 to TRBJ2-3; D not resolved. The CDR3 is made up of 14 amino acids. The V end lost 0 bases, the J end lost 0 bases, and 5 bases lay between the germline ends. The germline gives CDR1 SGHRS, CDR2 YFSETQ.

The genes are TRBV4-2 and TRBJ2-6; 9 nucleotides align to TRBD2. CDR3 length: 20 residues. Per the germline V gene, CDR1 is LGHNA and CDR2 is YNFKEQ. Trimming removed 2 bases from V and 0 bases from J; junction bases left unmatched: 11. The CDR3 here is CASSQSMRGGRASGANVLTF. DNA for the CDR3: TGTGCCAGCAGCCAATCCATGAGGGGCGGGAGGGCCTCTGGGGCCAACGTCCTGACTTTC.

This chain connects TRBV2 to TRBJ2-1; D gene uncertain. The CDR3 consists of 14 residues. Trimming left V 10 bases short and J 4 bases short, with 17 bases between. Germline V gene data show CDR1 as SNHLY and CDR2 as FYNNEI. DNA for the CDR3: TGTGCCATACCTGGGCTACCTCCTTACAATGAGCAGTTCTTC. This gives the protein CAIPGLPPYNEQFF.

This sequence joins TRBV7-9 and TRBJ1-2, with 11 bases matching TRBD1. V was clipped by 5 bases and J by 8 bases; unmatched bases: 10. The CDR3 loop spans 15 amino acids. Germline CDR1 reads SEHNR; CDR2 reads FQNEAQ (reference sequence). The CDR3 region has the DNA TGTGCCAGCAGCCCACAGGCCGGGACAGGGGGAGGCTACACCTTC. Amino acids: CASSPQAGTGGGYTF.

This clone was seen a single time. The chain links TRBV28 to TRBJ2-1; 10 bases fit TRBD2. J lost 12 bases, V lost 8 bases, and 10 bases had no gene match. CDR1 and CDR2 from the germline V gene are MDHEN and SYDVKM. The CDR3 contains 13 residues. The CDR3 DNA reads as TGTGCCAGCTTGAGCGGGAGGGCCGGAGGGCAGTTCTTC. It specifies CASLSGRAGGQFF.